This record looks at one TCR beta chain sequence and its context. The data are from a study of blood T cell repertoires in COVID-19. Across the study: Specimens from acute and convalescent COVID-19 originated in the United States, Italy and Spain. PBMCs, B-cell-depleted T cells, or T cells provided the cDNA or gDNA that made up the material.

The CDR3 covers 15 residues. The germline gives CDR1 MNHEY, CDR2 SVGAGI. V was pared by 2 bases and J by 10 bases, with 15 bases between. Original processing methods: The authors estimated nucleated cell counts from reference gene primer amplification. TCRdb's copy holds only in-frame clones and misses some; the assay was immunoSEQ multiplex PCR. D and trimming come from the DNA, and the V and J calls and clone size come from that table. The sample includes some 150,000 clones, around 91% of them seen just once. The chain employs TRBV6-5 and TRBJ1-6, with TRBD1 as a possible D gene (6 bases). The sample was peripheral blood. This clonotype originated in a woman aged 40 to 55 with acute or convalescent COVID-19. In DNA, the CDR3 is TGTGCCAGCAGTTACGACAGAGGGGGTGACTCACCCCTCCACTTT. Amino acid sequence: CASSYDRGGDSPLHF.